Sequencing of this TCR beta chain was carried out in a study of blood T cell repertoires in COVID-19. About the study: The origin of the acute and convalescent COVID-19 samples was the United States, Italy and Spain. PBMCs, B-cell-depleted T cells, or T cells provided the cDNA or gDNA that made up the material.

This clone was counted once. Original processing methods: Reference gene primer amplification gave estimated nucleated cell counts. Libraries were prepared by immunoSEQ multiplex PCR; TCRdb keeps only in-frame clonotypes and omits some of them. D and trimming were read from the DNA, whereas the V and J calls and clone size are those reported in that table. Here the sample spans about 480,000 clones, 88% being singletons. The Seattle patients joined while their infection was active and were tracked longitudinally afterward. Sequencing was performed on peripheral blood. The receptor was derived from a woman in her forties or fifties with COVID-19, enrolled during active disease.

The CDR3 coding sequence is TGTGCCAGCAGCCCGCGGTCCTTTGCCGGGGCCTACGAGCAGTACTTC. As protein: CASSPRSFAGAYEQYF. The V gene is TRBV3-1 (or the pseudogene TRBV3-2), the J gene TRBJ2-7, with D possibly being TRBD2 (5 bases). CDR1 LGHDT and CDR2 YNNKEL come from the germline V gene (reference sequence). The CDR3 covers 16 residues. Trimming removed 4 bases from V and 2 bases from J, with 18 bases in between.